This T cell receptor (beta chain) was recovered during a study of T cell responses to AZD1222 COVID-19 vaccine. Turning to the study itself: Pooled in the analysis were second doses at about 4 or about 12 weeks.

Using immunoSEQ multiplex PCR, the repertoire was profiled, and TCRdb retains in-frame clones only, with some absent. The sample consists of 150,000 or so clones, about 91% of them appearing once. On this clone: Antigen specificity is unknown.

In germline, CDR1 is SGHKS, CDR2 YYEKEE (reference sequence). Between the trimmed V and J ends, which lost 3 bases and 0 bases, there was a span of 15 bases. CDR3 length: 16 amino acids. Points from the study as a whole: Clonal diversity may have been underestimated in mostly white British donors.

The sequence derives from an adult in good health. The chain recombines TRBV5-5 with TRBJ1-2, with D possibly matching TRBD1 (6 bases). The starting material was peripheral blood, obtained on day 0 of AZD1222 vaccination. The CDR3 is CASSWDPRGANYGYTF. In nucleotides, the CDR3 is TGTGCCAGCAGCTGGGACCCCAGGGGAGCTAACTATGGCTACACCTTC.